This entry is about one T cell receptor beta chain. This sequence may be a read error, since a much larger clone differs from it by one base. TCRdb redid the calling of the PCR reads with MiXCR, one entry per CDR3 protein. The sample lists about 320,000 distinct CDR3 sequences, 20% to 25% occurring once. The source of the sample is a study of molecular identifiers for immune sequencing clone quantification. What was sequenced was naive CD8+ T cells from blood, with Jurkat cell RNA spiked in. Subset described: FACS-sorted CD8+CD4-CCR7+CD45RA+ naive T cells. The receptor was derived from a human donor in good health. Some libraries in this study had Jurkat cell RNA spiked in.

The chain's CDR3 is CASSQERPVAGELFF. The CDR3, as DNA: TGCGCCAGCAGCCAAGAACGGCCCGTAGCCGGGGAGCTGTTTTTT. The gene calls are TRBV4-1 and TRBJ2-2; D is ambiguous. V was trimmed by 0 bases and J by 6 bases, leaving 11 bases between them. CDR1 and CDR2 from the germline V gene are MGHRA and YSYEKL. The CDR3 has 15 residues.